This T cell receptor (beta chain) was captured in a study of cytomegalovirus exposure and HLA in healthy donors. The CDR3 has 16 amino acids. Trimming took off 3 bases at V and 7 bases at J, with 21 bases between the two ends. In germline, CDR1 is SGHTA, CDR2 FQGNSA. PCR employed 60 Vbeta and 13 Jbeta primers. Assay: immunoSEQ multiplex PCR; the TCRdb copy retains only in-frame clones and omits some. The sample holds some 100,000 clones, around 85% seen once. The TCR sequence derives from a girl aged 2-9 years in good health and CMV-seropositive. The J gene is TRBJ1-2, the V gene TRBV7-2, with D possibly matching TRBD1 (6 bases). The sequenced sample was PBMCs. CDR3 DNA: TGTGCCAGCAGCTTTGACCCGGGACATCGTTTATGTGGCTACACCTTC. Encoded protein: CASSFDPGHRLCGYTF.